The rows below give T cell receptor beta chains drawn from one sample of a study of blood T cell repertoires in COVID-19. The method was immunoSEQ multiplex PCR; TCRdb's version includes in-frame clones alone and lacks a portion of them. The sample holds some 330,000 clones, roughly 91% seen once. Sequenced input: peripheral blood. These receptors all come from a woman in her twenties or thirties with COVID-19, enrolled during active disease. CDR3s include the opening cysteine and the closing phenylalanine or tryptophan. The order of the fields is J gene, V gene, D gene, clone size, CDR3 DNA, CDR3 protein. D genes are given only for firm matches. Rows give clone size only sometimes, using once, few, many, or a class for an expanded clone.

>TRBJ1-1|TRBV6-5|NA|NA
TGTGCCACCACCACGGGGGGGACTGAAGCTTTCTTT
CATTTGGTEAFF
>TRBJ1-5|TRBV10-3|NA|NA
TGTGCCACCGGACAGTTGCATAGCAATCAGCCCCAGCATTTT
CATGQLHSNQPQHF
>TRBJ1-6|TRBV2|NA|NA
TGTGCCAGCAGTGTCGGGATGGATTCACCCCTCCACTTT
CASSVGMDSPLHF
>TRBJ2-7|TRBV19|NA|few
TGTGCCAGTAGTGGGGCCAGGGGCGAGCAGTACTTC
CASSGARGEQYF
>TRBJ2-3|TRBV30|NA|NA
TGTGCCTGGAGTGGGGGGGTCAGCACAGATACGCAGTATTTT
CAWSGGVSTDTQYF
>TRBJ1-2|TRBV5-1|NA|NA
TGCGCCAGCAGCTTGACAGGAGACTATGGCTACACCTTC
CASSLTGDYGYTF
>TRBJ1-3|TRBV6-5|NA|NA
TGTGCCAGCAGTTCCTCGGTGGGGGGCTCTGGAAACACCATATATTTT
CASSSSVGGSGNTIYF
>TRBJ1-5|TRBV19|TRBD1|NA
TGTGCCAGTACGGGACAGATAAACAATCAGCCCCAGCATTTT
CASTGQINNQPQHF
>TRBJ1-4|TRBV7-9|NA|NA
TGTGCCAGCAGCTTTAACAGGGTAGCTAATGAAAAACTGTTTTTT
CASSFNRVANEKLFF
>TRBJ1-2|TRBV6-6|TRBD1|NA
TGTGCCAGCAGTCTGCCAGGGACAGCATTTGCCTATGGCTACACCTTC
CASSLPGTAFAYGYTF
>TRBJ2-6|TRBV18|NA|NA
TGTGCCAGCTCACCGCTTGACTGGGGGGCCAACGTCCTGACTTTC
CASSPLDWGANVLTF
>TRBJ1-5|TRBV6-5|NA|NA
TGTGCCAGCAGTTACTCGAGAGGGCCTAATCAGCCCCAGCATTTT
CASSYSRGPNQPQHF
>TRBJ1-4|TRBV25-1|TRBD1|once
TGTGCCAGCAGTGAAGGAGGGACAGGGGATGAAAAACTGTTTTTT
CASSEGGTGDEKLFF
>TRBJ1-3|TRBV30|NA|once
TGTGCCCGGCAGGGACTAGGAAACACCATATATTTT
CARQGLGNTIYF
>TRBJ2-7|TRBV19|TRBD1|NA
TGTGCCAGTAAGGGGCAAGGGGGCCCCTACGAGCAGTACTTC
CASKGQGGPYEQYF
>TRBJ2-7|TRBV6-5|NA|NA
TGTGCCAGCAGTTACGGGGGAACAGGGACCTACGAGCAGTACTTC
CASSYGGTGTYEQYF
>TRBJ2-5|TRBV4-1|NA|NA
TGCGCCAGCAGCCCGGACAGACAAAAGACCCAGTACTTC
CASSPDRQKTQYF
>TRBJ2-3|TRBV5-6|NA|few
TGTGCCAGCAGCTTGGCGGGTTTCGGCACAGATACGCAGTATTTT
CASSLAGFGTDTQYF
>TRBJ2-7|TRBV9|NA|NA
TGTGCCAGCAGCTCCCGGGGCGAGCAGTACTTC
CASSSRGEQYF
>TRBJ2-4|TRBV4-1|NA|NA
TGCGCCAGCAGCCCAATGGGGCTTGCCACGCACCCGGCCAAAAACATTCAGTACTTC
CASSPMGLATHPAKNIQYF
>TRBJ2-1|TRBV24-1|TRBD1|few
TGTGCCACGAGGGACAGCTCCTACAATGAGCAGTTCTTC
CATRDSSYNEQFF
>TRBJ2-1|TRBV5-1|NA|NA
TGCGCCAGCAGCTTGGTGGGACAACTCTTCCGCGATGAGCAGTTCTTC
CASSLVGQLFRDEQFF
>TRBJ2-7|TRBV6-5|NA|NA
TGTGCCAGCACTCGGTCTATCGACAGTTCCTACGAGCAGTACTTC
CASTRSIDSSYEQYF
>TRBJ1-2|TRBV19|NA|NA
TGTGCCAGTAGTATAGGGGCAGCTGCCTATGGCTACACCTTC
CASSIGAAAYGYTF
>TRBJ1-1|TRBV7-9|NA|many
TGTGCCAGCAGCAGAGACAGTTACACTGAAGCTTTCTTT
CASSRDSYTEAFF
>TRBJ1-2|TRBV3-1/TRBV3-2|NA|NA
TGTGCCAGCAGCCAAGGGGTAGGGGAATTGTATGGCTACACCTTC
CASSQGVGELYGYTF
>TRBJ1-5|TRBV9|NA|NA
TGTGCCAGCAGCCCGAGCGGACAGCCCTATCAGCCCCAGCATTTT
CASSPSGQPYQPQHF
>TRBJ1-5|TRBV19|TRBD1|few
TGTGCCAGTAGAACCCCAGGGGGCGCAGGTCAGCCCCAGCATTTT
CASRTPGGAGQPQHF
>TRBJ2-1|TRBV4-1|NA|NA
TGCGCCAGCAGCCAAGATTTTTCGTCTGTTCTAGCGCGATACAATGAGCAGTTCTTC
CASSQDFSSVLARYNEQFF
>TRBJ2-3|TRBV5-1|NA|NA
TGCGCCAGCAGCTTGGGTTGGCCAGATACGCAGTATTTT
CASSLGWPDTQYF
>TRBJ1-1|TRBV3-1/TRBV3-2|TRBD1|NA
TGTGCCAGCAGTTTACGGACAGGGATCAACACTGAAGCTTTCTTT
CASSLRTGINTEAFF
>TRBJ1-5|TRBV5-5|NA|NA
TGTGCCAGCAGCCCTGACAGAAATAGCAATCAGCCCCAGCATTTT
CASSPDRNSNQPQHF
>TRBJ2-3|TRBV4-1|TRBD2|NA
TGCGCCAGCAGCCCCCGGACTAGCGGGGGGACTAGCACAGATACGCAGTATTTT
CASSPRTSGGTSTDTQYF
>TRBJ1-1|TRBV2|TRBD1|once
TGTGCCAGCAGACAACAGGGGATCACTGAAGCTTTCTTT
CASRQQGITEAFF
>TRBJ2-7|TRBV5-1|TRBD1|once
TGCGCCAGCAGCTCTACAGGGGACTCCTACGAGCAGTACTTC
CASSSTGDSYEQYF
>TRBJ1-4|TRBV28|NA|NA
TGTGCCAGCAGTCCCTACGAGGGCAGGCGCTCCTCGGGAACTAATGAAAAGCTGTTTTTT
CASSPYEGRRSSGTNEKLFF
>TRBJ1-5|TRBV4-2|NA|NA
TGTGCCAGCAGCCAGGGTTGGGGGGATCAGCCCCAGCATTTT
CASSQGWGDQPQHF
>TRBJ2-5|TRBV7-3|NA|NA
TGTGCCAGCAGCCTGGGGAGGCAAGAGACCCAGTACTTC
CASSLGRQETQYF
>TRBJ1-3|TRBV5-1|NA|NA
TGCGCCAGCAAGAGAGACAGAGACTCTGGAAACACCATATATTTT
CASKRDRDSGNTIYF
>TRBJ2-1|TRBV5-1|NA|NA
TGCGCCAGCAGCTCAACCCCCCAGGGGTACAATGAGCAGTTCTTC
CASSSTPQGYNEQFF
>TRBJ2-7|TRBV27|NA|NA
TGTGCCAGCGGGTACGCTTCCGGGAGCGAGCAGTACTTC
CASGYASGSEQYF
>TRBJ1-1|TRBV25-1|NA|NA
TGTGCCAGCAGTCGCGTAGACGGGAGGTACACTGAAGCTTTCTTT
CASSRVDGRYTEAFF
>TRBJ2-5|TRBV28|TRBD1|NA
TGTGCCAGCAGTTCACCGGGACAGGCCCTCCAAGAGACCCAGTACTTC
CASSSPGQALQETQYF
>TRBJ2-2|TRBV18|NA|NA
TGTGCCAGCTCACCCCGTTCGCGGAACACCGGGGAGCTGTTTTTT
CASSPRSRNTGELFF
>TRBJ2-3|TRBV10-3|NA|NA
TGTGCCATCACGGTTAGCGGCACAGATACGCAGTATTTT
CAITVSGTDTQYF
>TRBJ1-1|TRBV7-3|TRBD1|NA
TGTGCCAGCAGCCCACAGGGGGCGAACACTGAAGCTTTCTTT
CASSPQGANTEAFF
>TRBJ2-7|TRBV5-5|NA|NA
TGTGCCAGCAGCTTGCAGGGAAACTCCTACGAGCAGTACTTC
CASSLQGNSYEQYF
>TRBJ1-1|TRBV30|NA|NA
TGTGCCTGGAATACAGGGCCAATGAACACTGAAGCTTTCTTT
CAWNTGPMNTEAFF
>TRBJ1-2|TRBV12-5|TRBD1|NA
TGTGCTAGTGGTTTAGACAGGGTCATCTATGGCTACACCTTC
CASGLDRVIYGYTF
>TRBJ2-1|TRBV3-1/TRBV3-2|TRBD1|NA
TGTGCCAGCAGCGACCTGACAGGGGGCAGGGGATACAATGAGCAGTTCTTC
CASSDLTGGRGYNEQFF
>TRBJ1-5|TRBV19|TRBD1|NA
TGTGCCAGTGGATTAGACAGGGATAGCAATCAGCCCCAGCATTTT
CASGLDRDSNQPQHF